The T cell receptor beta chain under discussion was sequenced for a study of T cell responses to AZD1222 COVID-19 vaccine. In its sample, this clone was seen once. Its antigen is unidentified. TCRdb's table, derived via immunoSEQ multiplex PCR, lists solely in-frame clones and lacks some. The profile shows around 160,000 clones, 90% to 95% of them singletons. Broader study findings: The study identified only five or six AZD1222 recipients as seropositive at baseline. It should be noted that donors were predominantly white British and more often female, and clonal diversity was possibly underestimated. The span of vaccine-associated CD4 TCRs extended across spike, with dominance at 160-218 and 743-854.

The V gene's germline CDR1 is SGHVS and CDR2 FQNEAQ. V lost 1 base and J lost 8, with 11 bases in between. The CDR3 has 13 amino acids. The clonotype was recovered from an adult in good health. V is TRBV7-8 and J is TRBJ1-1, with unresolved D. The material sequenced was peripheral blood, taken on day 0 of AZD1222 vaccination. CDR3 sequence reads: CASSLVRATEAFF. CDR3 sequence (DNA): TGTGCCAGCAGCTTAGTTCGGGCCACCGAAGCTTTCTTT.